Listed below are T cell receptor beta chains from one sample, sequenced in a study of T cell repertoires in cytomegalovirus infection. Antigens of these TCRs are unknown. TCRdb analysed the reads with MiXCR anew, one entry per CDR3 protein. Here the sample spans 450,000 to 600,000 distinct CDR3 sequences, about 42% being singletons. Sequencing used cultured PBMCs, obtained from culture after CMV antigen stimulation. Source of these receptors: a human donor in good health (CMV status not recorded). Some clones in this sample may be carry-over from other donors' samples. CDR3s leave out the opening cysteine and the closing phenylalanine or tryptophan.

>TRBV7-2|TRBJ2-3
ASSLDGTGPDTQY
>TRBV3-1|TRBJ1-1
ASSLTGKNTEAF
>TRBV7-2|TRBJ2-5
ASSLALGQPGQTQY
>TRBV12-3/TRBV12-4|TRBJ2-1
ASRRPGYNEQF
>TRBV19|TRBJ2-1
ASSVGLAGVPF
>TRBV19|TRBJ2-1
ASREFGNEQF
>TRBV5-4|TRBJ2-5
ASSGGGRVGETQY
>TRBV7-2|TRBJ1-1
ASSLVFRNTEAF
>TRBV7-2|TRBJ2-1
ASSLSGSGAGYEQF
>TRBV7-4|TRBJ1-1
ASSLADQGGAEAF
>TRBV2|TRBJ2-2
ASSLGLASTGELF
>TRBV5-3|TRBJ1-2
ASSLDLTGYEGYT
>TRBV28|TRBJ1-6
ARGWAVH
>TRBV6-1|TRBJ2-7
ASSGHDRAYEQY
>TRBV27|TRBJ2-6
ASRFWDRPSGANVLT
>TRBV18|TRBJ1-1
ASSPGQGLGGAF
>TRBV2|TRBJ2-7
ASNSGATREQY
>TRBV5-1|TRBJ2-2
ASSLAGGPRLTGELF
>TRBV28|TRBJ2-5
ASSFGPETQY
>TRBV2|TRBJ1-5
ASSRDRGRHQPQH
>TRBV7-2|TRBJ2-5
ASSFSGTSGGGTQY
>TRBV2|TRBJ1-2
ASSATGQMNYGYT
>TRBV6-2/TRBV6-3|TRBJ2-2
ASSWADPGLATGELF
>TRBV12-3/TRBV12-4|TRBJ2-7
ASSLTGTSGVI
>TRBV19|TRBJ2-3
ASSPPVGREDTQY
>TRBV10-3|TRBJ2-6
ATMKLNSGANVLT
>TRBV15|TRBJ2-6
ATSRDSGSYMPGANVLT
>TRBV6-2/TRBV6-3|TRBJ1-5
ATRPPNQPQH